These 8 T cell receptor beta chains were all obtained from the same sample, sequenced in a study of OX40 agonist ivuxolimab in advanced cancers. Libraries were prepared by immunoSEQ multiplex PCR; TCRdb keeps only in-frame clonotypes and omits some of them. This table has almost 70,000 clones, 80% to 85% appearing once. The sample in question was CD4+ or CD8+ T cells sorted from blood, obtained in a trial of the OX40 agonist ivuxolimab. The receptor set was obtained from an adult with an advanced solid tumor such as melanoma, head and neck, liver or kidney cancer.

This chain joins TRBV18 and TRBJ2-5; perhaps TRBD2 as D (6 bases). Trimming took off 5 bases at V and 4 bases at J, with 14 bases between the two ends. This CDR3 has 14 residues. Germline V gives CDR1 KGHSH, CDR2 LQKENI. CDR3: CASSKDVGGETQYF. The CDR3 bases are TGTGCCAGCTCAAAGGACGTGGGAGGAGAGACCCAGTACTTC.

The V call is TRBV5-8, the J call TRBJ1-2; 9 bases are a match to TRBD1. CDR1 is SGHTS, CDR2 YDEGEE, per germline. This CDR3 has 16 amino acids. The ends lost 4 bases at V and 3 bases at J; junction bases unmatched: 10. The CDR3 nucleotides read TGTGCCAGCAGCCCAGATACCGACAGGGGGTACTATGGCTACACCTTC. Protein product: CASSPDTDRGYYGYTF.

The V and J genes are TRBV13 and TRBJ2-2, with 8 bases matching TRBD2. Germline assignment: CDR1 PRHDT and CDR2 FYEKMQ (reference sequence). J was trimmed by 2 bases and V by 2 bases; bases with no gene match: 1. CDR3 length: 15 residues. The CDR3 DNA sequence: TGTGCCAGCAGCTTAAGGACTAGCAACACCGGGGAGCTGTTTTTT. Amino acids: CASSLRTSNTGELFF. Variable domain in full (rest from reference TRBV13 and TRBJ2-2): AAGVIQSPRHLIKEKRETATLKCYPIPRHDTVYWYQQGPGQDPQFLISFYEKMQSDKGSIPDRFSAQQFSDYHSELNMSSLELGDSALYFCASSLRTSNTGELFFGEGSRLTVL.

The V and J genes are TRBV6-1 and TRBJ2-7; possibly TRBD1 for D (6 bases). The CDR3 spans 14 residues. The V and J ends lost 7 bases and 2 bases respectively, with 15 bases between them. CDR1 is MNHNS and CDR2 is SASEGT in the germline V gene. CDR3 bases: TGTGCCAGCATCCCTACGACAGGACCCTACGAGCAGTACTTC. It encodes CASIPTTGPYEQYF.

The V call is TRBV5-6, the J call TRBJ2-7, with 8 positions matching TRBD1. This CDR3 contains 15 residues. The germline gives CDR1 SGHDT, CDR2 YYEEEE. V lost 5 bases and J lost 3; bases outside the gene matches: 10. The CDR3 protein is CASRRGQGDHYEQYF. The DNA of the CDR3 is TGTGCCAGCAGACGTGGACAGGGCGATCACTACGAGCAGTACTTC.

This clone has a handful of counts. V usage is TRBV4-2 and J usage is TRBJ2-3; tentative D call: TRBD2 (6 bases). The CDR3 totals 14 residues. The V end was cut by 8 bases, the J end by 5 bases, with 17 bases between. Germline CDR1 is LGHNA and CDR2 is YNFKEQ. The CDR3 loop reads CASRWGGEIDTQYF. Written as DNA, the CDR3 is TGTGCCAGCCGCTGGGGCGGGGAGATAGATACGCAGTATTTT.

This clone was detected once. The rearrangement links TRBV19 to TRBJ1-5; D might be TRBD1 (5 bases). Trimming took off 6 bases at V and 6 bases at J, with 18 bases between the two ends. The CDR3 totals 15 residues. Germline V gene data show CDR1 as LNHDA and CDR2 as SQIVND (reference sequence). The CDR3 is CASSVGWGVGQPQHF. The CDR3 DNA reads TGTGCCAGTAGCGTCGGGTGGGGGGTAGGTCAGCCCCAGCATTTT.

The chain is built from TRBV5-1 and TRBJ2-5; D unresolved. The V gene lost 7 bases and the J gene lost 4 bases, with 14 bases spanning the gap. Germline lookup yields CDR1 SGHRS and CDR2 YFSETQ. The CDR3 contains 13 residues. The CDR3 bases are TGCGCCAGCTCCCTGACCCTCCGAGAGACCCAGTACTTC. Translation: CASSLTLRETQYF.